This TCR beta chain was retrieved from a study of beta chain features in type 1 diabetes (dated by TCRdb to the late 2010s). With regard to the full study: Mean age, gender distribution, total cell number and subset yield were not different between patients and healthy donors. Across all samples, approximately 100 million sorted cells were examined, and cell number per subset correlated strongly with RNA yield. The study compared the TCRB repertoires of sorted circulating CD4+ T cell subsets in recently diagnosed type 1 diabetes patients with those in matched healthy donors. Regulatory and stem cell-like memory subsets were isolated from only 8 patients and roughly eight healthy donors, whereas naive and central memory subsets came from all 30 or so donors.

From each donor, a single peripheral blood sample of 100 to 150 mL on average was drawn into heparinised tubes. A BD FACSAria II was used to sort naive, central memory, regulatory and stem cell-like memory CD4+ T cells with a panel that included CD45RO, CCR7, CD25, CD127, CD95 and CD27. Purity was above 98% for every sorted population. PBMCs were separated immediately by Lymphoprep density gradient centrifugation and were stained directly, without being cultured. So that batch effects would be minimized, each experiment stained and sorted samples in pairs, pairing one healthy donor with one patient. Broad study findings and their caveats: Because cDNA rather than genomic DNA was sequenced, highly expressing activated cells could have been over-represented, although no difference in activation and CD3 levels was found between groups. PCR may preferentially amplify shorter templates, but because patient and control samples were amplified and corrected together, any resulting skew would affect both groups equally. At VDJ recombination sites, type 1 diabetes patients had fewer insertions and more deleted nucleotides, which implies abnormalities in thymic rearrangement. Naive, central memory and regulatory TCRB repertoires appeared more similar among patients than among healthy donors. Because the HLA sub-analyses included only small numbers of individuals, any influence of HLA type on TCRB rearrangement was left unresolved. Type 1 diabetes patients showed a moderate but significant shortening of TCRB CDR3 length in all four CD4+ subsets.

Relative to germline, V is 4 bases shorter and J is 5 bases shorter, with 17 bases between their ends. Taken from the germline V gene, the CDR1 and CDR2 loops are LGHNA and YSLEER. There are 16 amino acids in the CDR3, from cysteine to phenylalanine inclusive. Here the CDR3 DNA is all that survives: 48 bases in frame from base 1. On this clone itself: Its cognate antigen has yet to be identified. Within one base of it there is no much larger clone, and no base qualities were kept.

The High Capacity cDNA Reverse Transcription Kit was used to reverse transcribe all of the isolated RNA, meaning that expressed TCRB transcripts were what got sequenced. Naive, central memory and regulatory T cell samples underwent deep immunoSEQ sequencing, averaging about 3.57 million total reads per sample. After sorted cells were lysed in RLT buffer, RNA was extracted with DNase-treated RNeasy Micro or Mini kits, with the choice depending on cell number. Each cell subset was processed separately to prevent cross-contamination, with patient and healthy donor samples processed together. The immunoSEQ multiplex PCR was used to amplify TCRB sequences from cDNA, generating 87-bp fragments that spanned the CDR3 region. Sequencing of the amplicons was done on the Illumina HiSeq platform. In the paper's pipeline: PCR bias was corrected computationally using synthetic template baselines, and reads within Hamming distance 2 were collapsed, with unmergeable singletons discarded. Reads were aligned to IMGT to assign V, D and J genes, CDR3 length, and insertions or deletions at six rearrangement sites. Within each subset, clonotype counts were normalized to sorted cell number, after which true diversity and Gini coefficients were computed with the tcR R package. The overlap coefficient, calculated on TCRB nucleotide sequences, was used to quantify repertoire sharing. Out-of-frame TCRB sequences from naive cells were analyzed to stand in for the pre-selection repertoire. TCRdb obtained this table from immuneACCESS and retained in-frame rearrangements with V and J assigned. These tables miss some clones; where compared with another copy, unresolved V genes account for less than half of the shortfall, and the remainder is unexplained. The V and J calls and clone size are taken from that table; D and trimming were inferred from the DNA. The table for this sample lists 300,000 to 400,000 clones; roughly 11% of them were counted only once. The ten top clones hold around 0.015% of the sample.

Recombination joined TRBV4-3 with TRBJ2-2; TRBD1 is a weak D gene call, 5 bases matching. The TCR was taken from a woman in her twenties or thirties in good health. Sequencing was carried out using naive CD4+ T cells from blood. The cell subset or site label corresponds to: true naive CD4+ T cells. For the CDR3, the sequence is CASSRSLGARTGELFF. The nucleotide sequence reads as follows: TGCGCCAGCAGCCGGAGTTTAGGGGCCCGGACCGGGGAGCTGTTTTTT.